A selection of T cell receptor beta chains follows, all from one sample in a study of control samples from healthy donors and cancer patients. TCRdb keeps only in-frame clones here, not all; method: immunoSEQ multiplex PCR. The table has 150,000 to 200,000 clones, around 90% seen once. The sequenced material came from blood. These receptors all stem from a man younger than 40 in good health. CDR3s include the opening cysteine and the closing phenylalanine or tryptophan. The order of the fields is D gene, V gene, J gene, clone size, CDR3 DNA, CDR3 protein. The D gene is left open where the match is weak. Rows give clone size only sometimes, using once, few, many, or a class for an expanded clone.

>TRBD2|TRBV7-2|TRBJ2-7|-
TGTGCCAGCAGCGGGACTAGCGGGGGGTACGAGCAGTACTTC
CASSGTSGGYEQYF
>-|TRBV10-3|TRBJ1-5|-
TGTGCCATCAGTGAGTCAGGGACCATCAATCAGCCCCAGCATTTT
CAISESGTINQPQHF
>-|TRBV7-2|TRBJ1-2|-
TGTGCCAGCAGCTTAAAAGTGGGCAGCGGCCATGGCTACACCTTC
CASSLKVGSGHGYTF
>-|TRBV28|TRBJ2-2|-
TGTGCCAGCAGTGTGGGGGGTCTTTTCCACGGGGAGCTGTTTTTT
CASSVGGLFHGELFF
>-|TRBV27|TRBJ2-2|-
TGTGCCAGCAGGAAGGACAGAGTTAACACCGGGGAGCTGTTTTTT
CASRKDRVNTGELFF
>-|TRBV5-1|TRBJ2-4|few
TGCGCCAGCAGCCCCTACGGGTTTGTAGACATTCAGTACTTC
CASSPYGFVDIQYF
>-|TRBV18|TRBJ1-1|-
TGTGCCAGCTCCACTTCCCAGGGGAACACTGAAGCTTTCTTT
CASSTSQGNTEAFF
>-|TRBV4-1|TRBJ1-1|once
TGCGCCAGCAGCCGACCTTCGGGGGGCACTGAAGCTTTCTTT
CASSRPSGGTEAFF
>-|TRBV11-2|TRBJ2-3|-
TGTGCCAGCAGCTTAGGGCGGGGGGGACAGGGGATCCCAGATACGCAGTATTTT
CASSLGRGGQGIPDTQYF
>-|TRBV7-9|TRBJ2-1|-
TGTGCCAGCAGCGTTATGGACAATGAGCAGTTCTTC
CASSVMDNEQFF
>TRBD2|TRBV28|TRBJ2-7|-
TGTGCCAGCAGTCAATCTAGCGGGGCCTACGAGCAGTACTTC
CASSQSSGAYEQYF
>TRBD2|TRBV10-3|TRBJ2-7|-
TGTGCCATCAGTGACCAGCGGGGGGACTCCTACGAGCAGTACTTC
CAISDQRGDSYEQYF
>TRBD2|TRBV6-5|TRBJ2-7|-
TGTGCCAGCAGTTACTCAGGGACTACCTACGAGCAGTACTTC
CASSYSGTTYEQYF
>-|TRBV4-2|TRBJ1-4|-
TGTGCCAGCAGCCAAGAAAAAGGGGCGGGGGAAAAACTGTTTTTT
CASSQEKGAGEKLFF
>-|TRBV27|TRBJ2-2|-
TGTGCCAGCAGTGGACTGAACACCGGGGAGCTGTTTTTT
CASSGLNTGELFF
>-|TRBV30|TRBJ1-6|-
TGTGCCTGGAGTGTATTCAATTCACCCCTCCACTTT
CAWSVFNSPLHF
>TRBD1|TRBV3-1/TRBV3-2|TRBJ1-2|-
TGTGCCAGCAGCCCGGACAGGCGCGGCTACACCTTC
CASSPDRRGYTF
>TRBD1|TRBV5-1|TRBJ2-5|-
TGCGCCTCCAGCACATCCTCGACAGGGGAGACCCAGTACTTC
CASSTSSTGETQYF
>TRBD2|TRBV9|TRBJ2-1|-
TGTGCCAGCAGCGTGACGGGAACTAGCGGGAATAACAATGAGCAGTTCTTC
CASSVTGTSGNNNEQFF
>TRBD1|TRBV5-5|TRBJ2-1|-
TGTGCCAGCAGCCCGGCTGGGACAGGGGTTTTAAATGAGCAGTTCTTC
CASSPAGTGVLNEQFF
>-|TRBV6-5|TRBJ2-3|-
TGTGCCAGTGAGAGGTCTAGCGCGACAGATACGCAGTATTTT
CASERSSATDTQYF
>TRBD1|TRBV25-1|TRBJ2-7|once
TGTGCCAGCAGCCGGGACAGGGTCCCCTACGAGCAGTACTTC
CASSRDRVPYEQYF
>TRBD2|TRBV10-3|TRBJ2-7|-
TGTGCCATCAACCCTACTAGCGGGAGGGCCGACGAGCAGTACTTC
CAINPTSGRADEQYF
>TRBD1|TRBV18|TRBJ2-2|-
TGTGCCAGCTCAATCGGACAGGCTACCGGGGAGCTGTTTTTT
CASSIGQATGELFF
>-|TRBV28|TRBJ1-2|-
TGTGCCAGCAGTCCGAGAGGAGGCTACACCTTC
CASSPRGGYTF
>-|TRBV6-2/TRBV6-3|TRBJ2-2|-
TGTGCCAGCAGCGGACGGCCGAACACCGGGGAGCTGTTTTTT
CASSGRPNTGELFF
>-|TRBV7-2|TRBJ2-5|-
TGTGCCAGCAGCTTAACACGGGAGAAGGAGACCCAGTACTTC
CASSLTREKETQYF
>TRBD2|TRBV5-6|TRBJ2-1|-
TGTGCCAGCAGCTTGGTGGGCGGGAGGGCCGGGTACAATGAGCAGTTCTTC
CASSLVGGRAGYNEQFF
>TRBD2|TRBV7-2|TRBJ2-7|-
TGTGCCAGCAGCTATTGGACTAGCGGGAACTACGAGCAGTACTTC
CASSYWTSGNYEQYF
>-|TRBV4-2|TRBJ2-5|-
TGTGCCAGCAGCCAGGAGAGACTACAAGAGACCCAGTACTTC
CASSQERLQETQYF
>TRBD1|TRBV6-5|TRBJ1-1|-
TGTGCCAGCAGTTACTCAGACAGGGTGTATACTGAAGCTTTCTTT
CASSYSDRVYTEAFF